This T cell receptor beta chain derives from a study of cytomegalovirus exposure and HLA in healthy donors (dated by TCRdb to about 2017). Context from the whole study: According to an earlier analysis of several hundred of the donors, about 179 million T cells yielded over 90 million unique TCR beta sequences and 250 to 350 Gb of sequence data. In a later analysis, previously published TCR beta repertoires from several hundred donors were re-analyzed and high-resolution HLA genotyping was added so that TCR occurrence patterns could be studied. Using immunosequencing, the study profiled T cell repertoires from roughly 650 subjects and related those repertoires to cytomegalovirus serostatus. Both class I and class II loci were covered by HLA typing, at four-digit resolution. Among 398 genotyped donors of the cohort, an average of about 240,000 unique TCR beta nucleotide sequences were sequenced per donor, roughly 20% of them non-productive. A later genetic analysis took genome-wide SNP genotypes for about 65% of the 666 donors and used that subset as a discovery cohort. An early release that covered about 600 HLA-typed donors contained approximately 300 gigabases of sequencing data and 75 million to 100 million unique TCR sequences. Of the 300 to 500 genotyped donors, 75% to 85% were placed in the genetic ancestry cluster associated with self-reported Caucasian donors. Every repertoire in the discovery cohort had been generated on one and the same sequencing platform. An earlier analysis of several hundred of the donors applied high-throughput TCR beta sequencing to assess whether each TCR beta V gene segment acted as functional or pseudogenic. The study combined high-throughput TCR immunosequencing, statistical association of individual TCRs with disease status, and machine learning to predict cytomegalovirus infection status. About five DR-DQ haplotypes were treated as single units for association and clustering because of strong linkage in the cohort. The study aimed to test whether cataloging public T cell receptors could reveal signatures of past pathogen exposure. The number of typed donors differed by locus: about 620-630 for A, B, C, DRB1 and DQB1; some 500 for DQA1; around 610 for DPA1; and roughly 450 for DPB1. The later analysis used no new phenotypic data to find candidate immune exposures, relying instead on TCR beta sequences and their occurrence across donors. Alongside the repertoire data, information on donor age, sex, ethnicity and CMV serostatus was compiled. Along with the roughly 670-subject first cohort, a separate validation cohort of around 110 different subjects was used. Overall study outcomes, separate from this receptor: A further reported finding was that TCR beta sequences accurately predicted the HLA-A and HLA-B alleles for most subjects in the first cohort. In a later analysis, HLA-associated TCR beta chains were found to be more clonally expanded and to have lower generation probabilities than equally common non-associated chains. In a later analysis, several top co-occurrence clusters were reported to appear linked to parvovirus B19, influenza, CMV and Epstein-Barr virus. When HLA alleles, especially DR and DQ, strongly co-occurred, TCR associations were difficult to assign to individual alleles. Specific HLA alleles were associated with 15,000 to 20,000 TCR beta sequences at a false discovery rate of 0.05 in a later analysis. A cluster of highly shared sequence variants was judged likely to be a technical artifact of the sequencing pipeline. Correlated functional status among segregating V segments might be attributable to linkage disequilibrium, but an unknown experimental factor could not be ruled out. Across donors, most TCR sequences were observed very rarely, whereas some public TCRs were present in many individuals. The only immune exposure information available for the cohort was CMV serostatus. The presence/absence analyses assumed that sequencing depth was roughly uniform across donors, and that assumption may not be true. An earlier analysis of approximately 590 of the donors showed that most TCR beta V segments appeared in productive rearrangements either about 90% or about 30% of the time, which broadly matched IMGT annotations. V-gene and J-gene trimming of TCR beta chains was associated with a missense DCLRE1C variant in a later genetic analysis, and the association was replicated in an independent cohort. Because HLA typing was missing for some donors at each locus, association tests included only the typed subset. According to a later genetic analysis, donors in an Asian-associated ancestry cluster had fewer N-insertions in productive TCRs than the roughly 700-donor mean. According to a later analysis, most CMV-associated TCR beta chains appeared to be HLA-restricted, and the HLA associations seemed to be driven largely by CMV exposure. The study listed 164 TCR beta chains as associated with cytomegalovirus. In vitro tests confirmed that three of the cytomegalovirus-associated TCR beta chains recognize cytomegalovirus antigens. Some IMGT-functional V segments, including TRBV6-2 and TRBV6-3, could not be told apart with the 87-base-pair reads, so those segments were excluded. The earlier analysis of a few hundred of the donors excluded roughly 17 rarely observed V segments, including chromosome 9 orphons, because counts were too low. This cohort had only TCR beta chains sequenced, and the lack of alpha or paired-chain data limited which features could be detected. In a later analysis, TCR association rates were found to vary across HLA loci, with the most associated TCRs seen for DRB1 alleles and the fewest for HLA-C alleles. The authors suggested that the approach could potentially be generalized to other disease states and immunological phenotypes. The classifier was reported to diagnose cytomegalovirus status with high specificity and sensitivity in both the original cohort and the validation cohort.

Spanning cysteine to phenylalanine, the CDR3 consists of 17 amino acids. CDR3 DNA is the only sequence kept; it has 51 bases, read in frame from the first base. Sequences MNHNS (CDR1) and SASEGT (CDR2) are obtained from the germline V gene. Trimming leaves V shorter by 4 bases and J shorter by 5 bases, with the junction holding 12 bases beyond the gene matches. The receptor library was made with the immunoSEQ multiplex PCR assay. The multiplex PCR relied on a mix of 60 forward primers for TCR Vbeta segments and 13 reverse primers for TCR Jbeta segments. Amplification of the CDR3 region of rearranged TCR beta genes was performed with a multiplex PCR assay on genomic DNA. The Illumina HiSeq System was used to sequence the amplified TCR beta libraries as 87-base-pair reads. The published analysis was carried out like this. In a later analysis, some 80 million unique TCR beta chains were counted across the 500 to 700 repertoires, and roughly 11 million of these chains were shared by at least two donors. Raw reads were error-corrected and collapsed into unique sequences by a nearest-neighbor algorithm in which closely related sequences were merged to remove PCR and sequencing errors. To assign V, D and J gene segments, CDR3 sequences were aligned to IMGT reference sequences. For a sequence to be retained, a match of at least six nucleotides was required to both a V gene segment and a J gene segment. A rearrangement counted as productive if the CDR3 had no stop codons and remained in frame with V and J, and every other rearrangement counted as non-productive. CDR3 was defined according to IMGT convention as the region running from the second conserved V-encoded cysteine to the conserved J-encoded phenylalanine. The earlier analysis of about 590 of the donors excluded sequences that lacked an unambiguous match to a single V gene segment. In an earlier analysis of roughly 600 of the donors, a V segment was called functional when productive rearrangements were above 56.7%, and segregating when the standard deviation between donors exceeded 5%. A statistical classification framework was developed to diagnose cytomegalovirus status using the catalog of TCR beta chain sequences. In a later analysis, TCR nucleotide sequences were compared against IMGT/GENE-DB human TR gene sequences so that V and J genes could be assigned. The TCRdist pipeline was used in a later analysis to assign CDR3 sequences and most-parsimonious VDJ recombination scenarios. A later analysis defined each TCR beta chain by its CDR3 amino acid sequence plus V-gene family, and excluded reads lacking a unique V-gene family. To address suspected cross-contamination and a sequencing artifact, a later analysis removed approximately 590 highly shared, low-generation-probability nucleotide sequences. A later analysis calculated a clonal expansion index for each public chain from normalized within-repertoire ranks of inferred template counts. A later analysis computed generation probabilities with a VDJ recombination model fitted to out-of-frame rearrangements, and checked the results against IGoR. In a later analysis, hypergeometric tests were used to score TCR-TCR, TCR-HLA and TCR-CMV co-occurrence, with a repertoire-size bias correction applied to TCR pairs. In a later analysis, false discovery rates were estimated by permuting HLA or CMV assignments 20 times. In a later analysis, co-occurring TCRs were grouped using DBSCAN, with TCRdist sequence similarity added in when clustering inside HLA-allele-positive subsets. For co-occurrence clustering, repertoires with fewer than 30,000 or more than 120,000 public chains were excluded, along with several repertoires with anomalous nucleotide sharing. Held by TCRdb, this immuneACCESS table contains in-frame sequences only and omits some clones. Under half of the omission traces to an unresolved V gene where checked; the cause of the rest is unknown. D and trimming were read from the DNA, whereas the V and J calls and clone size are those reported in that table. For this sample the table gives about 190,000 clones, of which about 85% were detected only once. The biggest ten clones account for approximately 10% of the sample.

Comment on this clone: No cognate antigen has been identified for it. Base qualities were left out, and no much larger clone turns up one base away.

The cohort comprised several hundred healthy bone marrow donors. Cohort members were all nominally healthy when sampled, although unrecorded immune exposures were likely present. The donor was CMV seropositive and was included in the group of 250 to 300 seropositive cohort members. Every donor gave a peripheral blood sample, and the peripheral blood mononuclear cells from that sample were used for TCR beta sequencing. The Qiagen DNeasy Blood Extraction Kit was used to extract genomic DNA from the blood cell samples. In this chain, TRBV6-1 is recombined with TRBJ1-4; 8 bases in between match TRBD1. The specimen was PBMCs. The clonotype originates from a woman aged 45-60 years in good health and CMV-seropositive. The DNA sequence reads TGTGCCAGCAGTGGCCGGTGGGAACAGGGGGTAAATGAAAAACTGTTTTTT. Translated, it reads CASSGRWEQGVNEKLFF.